This T cell receptor (beta chain) comes out of a study of somatic mutations in cytotoxic T cells in rheumatoid arthritis. Per germline, CDR1 SNHLY and CDR2 FYNNEI. The CDR3 contains 15 residues. With 2 bases removed from V and 0 bases from J, the gap between germline ends came to 10 bases. Assay: immunoSEQ multiplex PCR; the TCRdb copy retains only in-frame clones and omits some. The sample includes 15,000 to 20,000 clones, approximately 84% of them seen just once. The sequenced sample consisted of CD8+ T cells sorted from blood. This clonotype originated in an adult with rheumatoid arthritis. The V and J genes are TRBV2 and TRBJ1-1; D is possibly TRBD1 (5 bases). In DNA, the CDR3 is TGTGCCAGCAGTGAAATGGCCAGGGTGAACACTGAAGCTTTCTTT. Amino acid sequence: CASSEMARVNTEAFF.